A selection of T cell receptor beta chains follows, all from one sample in a study of blood T cell repertoires in COVID-19. Sequencing used immunoSEQ multiplex PCR; TCRdb keeps in-frame clones, though not all of them. The data hold about 150,000 clones, with about 85% observed a single time. The sequencing sample was made of peripheral blood. The receptors come from a woman in her fifties or sixties with COVID-19, enrolled during active disease. Both conserved end residues are part of each CDR3. A D gene is named only where the DNA matches it firmly. A clone size is listed for some rows: how often the clone was seen (once, few, many), or a class if it is expanded.

clone size	V gene	J gene	D gene	CDR3 protein	CDR3 DNA
-	TRBV5-8	TRBJ1-5	TRBD1	CASSEGTGKQPQHF	TGTGCCAGCAGCGAAGGGACAGGGAAACAGCCCCAGCATTTT
few	TRBV20-1	TRBJ1-5	-	CSARRESAQHF	TGCAGTGCACGGAGAGAATCAGCCCAGCATTTT
-	TRBV5-1	TRBJ1-5	TRBD1	CASSPSGGSQPQHF	TGCGCCAGCAGTCCGTCAGGGGGAAGTCAGCCCCAGCATTTT
-	TRBV6-1	TRBJ1-3	TRBD1	CASSERDRVGNTIYF	TGTGCCAGCAGTGAGAGGGACAGGGTGGGAAACACCATATATTTT
few	TRBV6-5	TRBJ1-2	TRBD1	CATRGGSYGYTF	TGTGCCACCAGGGGGGGGTCCTATGGCTACACCTTC
-	TRBV5-5	TRBJ2-7	-	CASSRGATYEQYF	TGTGCCAGCAGTCGGGGGGCGACCTACGAGCAGTACTTC
once	TRBV5-1	TRBJ2-2	-	CASYSLPNTGELFF	TGCGCCAGTTACAGTTTACCGAACACCGGGGAGCTGTTTTTT
-	TRBV27	TRBJ2-3	TRBD2	CASSKRLAGGGMQYF	TGTGCCAGCAGCAAGAGACTAGCGGGAGGCGGTATGCAGTATTTT
few	TRBV13	TRBJ2-2	TRBD2	CASSLYWREGRSGELFF	TGTGCCAGCAGCTTATATTGGCGGGAGGGCCGGAGCGGGGAGCTGTTTTTT
-	TRBV19	TRBJ2-6	-	CASSAQAGGANVLTF	TGTGCCAGTAGTGCCCAGGCGGGGGGGGCCAACGTCCTGACTTTC
-	TRBV6-5	TRBJ2-3	TRBD1	CAAGTGDTDTQYF	TGTGCCGCAGGGACAGGAGACACAGATACGCAGTATTTT
few	TRBV5-1	TRBJ2-1	TRBD1	CASRQGSDEQFF	TGCGCCAGCAGACAGGGGTCGGATGAGCAGTTCTTC
few	TRBV19	TRBJ2-1	-	CASSNRAYNEQFF	TGTGCCAGTAGTAACAGGGCTTACAATGAGCAGTTCTTC
-	TRBV30	TRBJ1-5	-	CAWSVGGQYQPQHF	TGTGCCTGGAGTGTCGGAGGGCAATATCAGCCCCAGCATTTT
-	TRBV25-1	TRBJ1-2	TRBD1	CASSDLGTGGPSGYTF	TGTGCCAGCAGTGATCTTGGGACAGGGGGCCCCAGTGGCTACACCTTC
-	TRBV6-2/TRBV6-3	TRBJ2-5	TRBD2	CASSGLVGETQYF	TGTGCCAGCAGTGGACTAGTGGGTGAGACCCAGTACTTC
-	TRBV5-4	TRBJ2-1	TRBD1	CASSFPRQGLNEQFF	TGTGCCAGCAGCTTTCCGAGACAGGGCTTAAATGAGCAGTTCTTC
once	TRBV19	TRBJ1-5	-	CASSLQGGQPQHF	TGTGCCAGTAGTCTCCAGGGCGGTCAGCCCCAGCATTTT
many	TRBV7-3	TRBJ2-5	-	CASSSGQKETQYF	TGTGCCAGCAGCTCTGGACAGAAAGAGACCCAGTACTTC
-	TRBV19	TRBJ1-4	TRBD1	CASSPSGTGVLGANEKLFF	TGTGCCAGTAGTCCTTCCGGGACAGGAGTTCTAGGGGCTAATGAAAAACTGTTTTTT
once	TRBV9	TRBJ1-1	-	CASRNTGSGNTEAFF	TGTGCCAGCAGAAATACAGGGAGTGGGAACACTGAAGCTTTCTTT
-	TRBV5-1	TRBJ1-1	-	CASSLDRADTEAFF	TGCGCCAGCAGCTTGGACAGGGCGGACACTGAAGCTTTCTTT
-	TRBV10-1	TRBJ2-7	TRBD1	CASKGRGHEQYF	TGCGCCAGCAAAGGCAGGGGGCACGAGCAGTACTTC
-	TRBV9	TRBJ2-7	-	CASSAPRETEQYF	TGTGCCAGCAGCGCCCCCAGGGAAACCGAGCAGTACTTC
-	TRBV11-3	TRBJ2-5	-	CASSLRLAGLETQYF	TGTGCCAGCAGCCTTCGACTGGCGGGCTTGGAGACCCAGTACTTC
once	TRBV5-1	TRBJ2-5	TRBD2	CASQRGGSVETQYF	TGCGCCAGCCAGCGAGGCGGGAGCGTGGAGACCCAGTACTTC
-	TRBV4-2	TRBJ1-5	TRBD1	CASSQDLTGSGKPQHF	TGTGCCAGCAGCCAAGATTTGACAGGGAGCGGTAAGCCCCAGCATTTT
-	TRBV20-1	TRBJ2-3	TRBD2	CSASAGAGGTQYF	TGCAGTGCTAGTGCGGGGGCGGGGGGCACGCAGTATTTT
-	TRBV7-2	TRBJ2-2	TRBD2	CASSQTSVSTGELFF	TGTGCCAGCAGCCAAACTAGCGTAAGCACCGGGGAGCTGTTTTTT
-	TRBV18	TRBJ1-2	-	CASSPPERGIYGYTF	TGTGCCAGCTCACCTCCAGAAAGGGGGATCTATGGCTACACCTTC
-	TRBV28	TRBJ2-3	-	CASSLLLSSTDTQYF	TGTGCCAGCAGTTTATTGTTGAGTAGCACAGATACGCAGTATTTT
-	TRBV5-6	TRBJ1-1	TRBD1	CASNLDRVNTEAFF	TGTGCCAGTAACCTCGACAGGGTGAACACTGAAGCTTTCTTT
-	TRBV5-1	TRBJ2-6	TRBD2	CASSSMTSGTGANVLTF	TGCGCCAGCAGCTCCATGACTAGCGGGACCGGGGCCAACGTCCTGACTTTC